A selection of T cell receptor beta chains follows, all from one sample in a study of post-analysis software for immune sequencing data. MiXCR, applied by TCRdb to the PCR reads, yields one record per CDR3 protein. The sample includes over 300,000 distinct CDR3 sequences, less than 40% seen only once; the top ten take 13%. Input material: blood. All receptors come from a girl under 18 with multiple sclerosis. CDR3s include the opening cysteine and the closing phenylalanine or tryptophan. The D gene is left open where the match is weak. Rows give clone size only sometimes, using once, few, many, or a class for an expanded clone.

D gene: NA; V gene: TRBV18; J gene: TRBJ1-2; clone size: once; CDR3 DNA: TGTGCCAGCTCACAGAGGAACTATGGCTACACCTTC; CDR3 protein: CASSQRNYGYTF
D gene: NA; V gene: TRBV5-8; J gene: TRBJ2-3; clone size: NA; CDR3 DNA: TGTGCCAGCAGCTTGGGCGGGCTACGGGATACGCAGTATTTT; CDR3 protein: CASSLGGLRDTQYF
D gene: NA; V gene: TRBV7-2; J gene: TRBJ1-6; clone size: NA; CDR3 DNA: TGTGCCAGCAGCTTCCGAGGATATAATTCACCCCTCCACTTT; CDR3 protein: CASSFRGYNSPLHF
D gene: NA; V gene: TRBV7-9; J gene: TRBJ2-1; clone size: NA; CDR3 DNA: TGTGCCAGCAGCTCCGGGGGCGGCAATGAGCAGTTCTTC; CDR3 protein: CASSSGGGNEQFF
D gene: NA; V gene: TRBV7-2; J gene: TRBJ1-6; clone size: many; CDR3 DNA: TGTGCCAGCAGCTTAGGGAGCTCCTATAATTCACCCCTCCACTTT; CDR3 protein: CASSLGSSYNSPLHF
D gene: NA; V gene: TRBV12-3/TRBV12-4; J gene: TRBJ2-7; clone size: NA; CDR3 DNA: TGTGCCAGCAGTTTAAACGGCAGGGACGAGCAGTACTTC; CDR3 protein: CASSLNGRDEQYF
D gene: TRBD1; V gene: TRBV12-3/TRBV12-4; J gene: TRBJ2-1; clone size: NA; CDR3 DNA: TGTGCCAGCAGAATAACAGGGGGTGCGTACAATGAGCAGTTCTTC; CDR3 protein: CASRITGGAYNEQFF
D gene: NA; V gene: TRBV29-1; J gene: TRBJ1-2; clone size: few; CDR3 DNA: TGCAGCGTTGACGGTACAGCGGCGGGCTATGGCTACACCTTC; CDR3 protein: CSVDGTAAGYGYTF
D gene: TRBD1; V gene: TRBV5-1; J gene: TRBJ2-7; clone size: NA; CDR3 DNA: TGCGCCAGCAGCTTGGTGTCGGACAGGTTATACGAGCAGTACTTC; CDR3 protein: CASSLVSDRLYEQYF
D gene: NA; V gene: TRBV12-3/TRBV12-4; J gene: TRBJ2-3; clone size: NA; CDR3 DNA: TGTGCCAGCAGCAGCCGGGACGGCCGCACAGATACGCAGTATTTT; CDR3 protein: CASSSRDGRTDTQYF
D gene: NA; V gene: TRBV6-2/TRBV6-3; J gene: TRBJ1-1; clone size: NA; CDR3 DNA: TGTGCCAGCAGTTACTCGAGAGCGAGGGCTTTCTTT; CDR3 protein: CASSYSRARAFF
D gene: TRBD1; V gene: TRBV28; J gene: TRBJ2-7; clone size: NA; CDR3 DNA: TGTGCCAGCCTCCCGGGGGGACAGGGGCCGTACGAGCAGTACTTC; CDR3 protein: CASLPGGQGPYEQYF
D gene: NA; V gene: TRBV10-3; J gene: TRBJ1-3; clone size: once; CDR3 DNA: TGTGCCGTCGGGGCAGACCGAAACACCATATATTTT; CDR3 protein: CAVGADRNTIYF
D gene: NA; V gene: TRBV7-2; J gene: TRBJ2-7; clone size: few; CDR3 DNA: TGTGCCAGCAGCTTAAGGGGTCCGGATGACGACGAGCAGTACTTC; CDR3 protein: CASSLRGPDDDEQYF
D gene: TRBD1; V gene: TRBV3-1; J gene: TRBJ2-6; clone size: few; CDR3 DNA: TGTGCCAGCAGCCCGAGGAGGTACAGGGGCTCGGACGGGGCCAACGTCCTGACTTTC; CDR3 protein: CASSPRRYRGSDGANVLTF
D gene: NA; V gene: TRBV10-3; J gene: TRBJ1-6; clone size: few; CDR3 DNA: TGTGCCATCAGTGGTGGACAGTCCCTAGCGCCCCTCCACTTT; CDR3 protein: CAISGGQSLAPLHF
D gene: NA; V gene: TRBV12-3/TRBV12-4; J gene: TRBJ2-1; clone size: few; CDR3 DNA: TGTGCCAGCAGTCGGGACCCGAGCTCCTACAATGAGCAGTTCTTC; CDR3 protein: CASSRDPSSYNEQFF
D gene: NA; V gene: TRBV11-2; J gene: TRBJ2-7; clone size: NA; CDR3 DNA: TGTGCCAGCAGCTTTACGGACCAGGGGGAGCAGTACTTC; CDR3 protein: CASSFTDQGEQYF
D gene: TRBD1; V gene: TRBV7-2; J gene: TRBJ2-7; clone size: NA; CDR3 DNA: TGTGCCAGCAGCTCCCTTGACAGGGGTGGAAACGAGCAGTACTTC; CDR3 protein: CASSSLDRGGNEQYF
D gene: TRBD1; V gene: TRBV7-2; J gene: TRBJ1-1; clone size: few; CDR3 DNA: TGTGCCAGCAGCTACGGGACAGGAACTGAAGCTTTCTTT; CDR3 protein: CASSYGTGTEAFF
D gene: NA; V gene: TRBV29-1; J gene: TRBJ2-5; clone size: few; CDR3 DNA: TGCAGCGTTGAAGAAGGAGGGACCCCGCAGTACTTC; CDR3 protein: CSVEEGGTPQYF
D gene: TRBD2; V gene: TRBV12-3/TRBV12-4; J gene: TRBJ2-3; clone size: once; CDR3 DNA: TGTGCCAGCAGTTTAGCTAGCGGGGGGACTAGCACAGATACGCAGTATTTT; CDR3 protein: CASSLASGGTSTDTQYF
D gene: NA; V gene: TRBV5-1; J gene: TRBJ2-2; clone size: NA; CDR3 DNA: TGCGCCAGCAGCGCCGGACTCAACGCCGGGGAGCTGTTTTTT; CDR3 protein: CASSAGLNAGELFF
D gene: TRBD2; V gene: TRBV29-1; J gene: TRBJ2-5; clone size: few; CDR3 DNA: TGCAGCGTTGCCCAAAAACCACTAGCGGGGGGCTGGGAGACCCAGTACTTC; CDR3 protein: CSVAQKPLAGGWETQYF
D gene: TRBD2; V gene: TRBV12-3/TRBV12-4; J gene: TRBJ2-5; clone size: NA; CDR3 DNA: TGTGCCAGCCGGGGACTAGCGGAAGAGACCCAGTACTTC; CDR3 protein: CASRGLAEETQYF
D gene: NA; V gene: TRBV4-3; J gene: TRBJ2-4; clone size: few; CDR3 DNA: TGCGCCAGCAGCCAAGCCCTCACGGGGTACTTC; CDR3 protein: CASSQALTGYF
D gene: NA; V gene: TRBV12-3/TRBV12-4; J gene: TRBJ1-1; clone size: few; CDR3 DNA: TGTGCCAGCAGTTTCCAGGGTGGGGACACTGAAGCTTTCTTT; CDR3 protein: CASSFQGGDTEAFF
D gene: TRBD1; V gene: TRBV29-1; J gene: TRBJ1-1; clone size: NA; CDR3 DNA: TGCAGCGAGATGGACAGGGCCATGTACACTGAAGCTTTCTTT; CDR3 protein: CSEMDRAMYTEAFF
D gene: TRBD2; V gene: TRBV10-3; J gene: TRBJ2-1; clone size: many; CDR3 DNA: TGTGCCATCAGTGACCCCACTAGCGGGGGTTACAATGAGCAGTTCTTC; CDR3 protein: CAISDPTSGGYNEQFF
D gene: NA; V gene: TRBV20-1; J gene: TRBJ1-5; clone size: NA; CDR3 DNA: TGCAGTGCTAGAGGGGGAGGGATCCAGCCCCAGCATTTT; CDR3 protein: CSARGGGIQPQHF
D gene: TRBD1; V gene: TRBV10-3; J gene: TRBJ1-5; clone size: many; CDR3 DNA: TGTGCCATCAGTGAGAACCTAGGAGGGGGCTCGGTACAGCCCCAGCATTTT; CDR3 protein: CAISENLGGGSVQPQHF
D gene: TRBD2; V gene: TRBV7-3; J gene: TRBJ2-3; clone size: once; CDR3 DNA: TGTGCCAGCAGCCTGACTAGCGGAGCTAGCACAGATACGCAGTATTTT; CDR3 protein: CASSLTSGASTDTQYF
D gene: TRBD1; V gene: TRBV2; J gene: TRBJ1-1; clone size: NA; CDR3 DNA: TGTGCCAGCAGAAACAGGGGTCCTGAAGCTTTCTTT; CDR3 protein: CASRNRGPEAFF
D gene: NA; V gene: TRBV7-2; J gene: TRBJ2-5; clone size: NA; CDR3 DNA: TGTGCCAGCAGCAAGGGACACTCTAAAGAGGCCCAGTACTTC; CDR3 protein: CASSKGHSKEAQYF
D gene: TRBD2; V gene: TRBV5-1; J gene: TRBJ2-3; clone size: NA; CDR3 DNA: TGCGCCAGCAGCCCCCTGGGGACTAGCGGGGGCTTCACCCCAGATACGCAGTATTTT; CDR3 protein: CASSPLGTSGGFTPDTQYF
D gene: TRBD1; V gene: TRBV4-1; J gene: TRBJ1-2; clone size: few; CDR3 DNA: TGCGCCAGCAGCCAAGTTGTCAGGACAGGGGGTGACTATGGCTACACCTTC; CDR3 protein: CASSQVVRTGGDYGYTF
D gene: NA; V gene: TRBV20-1; J gene: TRBJ2-3; clone size: NA; CDR3 DNA: TGCAGTGCTAGAGATACCAACATAGGTACAGATATGCAGTATTTT; CDR3 protein: CSARDTNIGTDMQYF
D gene: TRBD2; V gene: TRBV6-5; J gene: TRBJ2-3; clone size: many; CDR3 DNA: TGTGCCAGCGGAGACGCCGGGGGGGGGAAAGCAAATACGCAGTATTTT; CDR3 protein: CASGDAGGGKANTQYF
D gene: TRBD2; V gene: TRBV4-2; J gene: TRBJ2-7; clone size: few; CDR3 DNA: TGTGCCAGCAGCCAAGAGGGGACTAACTCCTACGAGCAGTACTTC; CDR3 protein: CASSQEGTNSYEQYF
D gene: TRBD1; V gene: TRBV10-2; J gene: TRBJ2-7; clone size: few; CDR3 DNA: TGCGCCAGCAGTGAGTCCGGGACAGGGGGCTACGAGCAGTACTTC; CDR3 protein: CASSESGTGGYEQYF
D gene: NA; V gene: TRBV4-1; J gene: TRBJ2-1; clone size: NA; CDR3 DNA: TGCGCCAGCAGCCATTCCACTGGGGGCTCCTACAATGAGCAGTTCTTC; CDR3 protein: CASSHSTGGSYNEQFF
D gene: NA; V gene: TRBV12-3/TRBV12-4; J gene: TRBJ2-6; clone size: NA; CDR3 DNA: TGTACCAGCAGTTCTCTAGGGACTGGCCTCTTATTCTCTGGGGCCAACGTCCTGACTTTC; CDR3 protein: CTSSSLGTGLLFSGANVLTF
D gene: NA; V gene: TRBV20-1; J gene: TRBJ2-7; clone size: NA; CDR3 DNA: TGCAGTGCGGTGCCGCATGAGGCAGGGGACTACGAGCAGTACTTC; CDR3 protein: CSAVPHEAGDYEQYF
D gene: NA; V gene: TRBV25-1; J gene: TRBJ1-1; clone size: NA; CDR3 DNA: TGTGCCAACAGTGAACCGGGAGTCTTGGAAGCTTTCTTT; CDR3 protein: CANSEPGVLEAFF
D gene: TRBD2; V gene: TRBV5-4; J gene: TRBJ2-3; clone size: NA; CDR3 DNA: TGTGCCAGCAGCTTGGGCGGACTAGCGGGGGACACAGATACGCAGTATTTT; CDR3 protein: CASSLGGLAGDTDTQYF
D gene: TRBD2; V gene: TRBV4-1; J gene: TRBJ2-7; clone size: many; CDR3 DNA: TGCGCCAGCAGCCGGATAGGGGCTAGCGGGGTCTACGAGCAGTACTTC; CDR3 protein: CASSRIGASGVYEQYF
D gene: NA; V gene: TRBV5-4; J gene: TRBJ1-2; clone size: few; CDR3 DNA: TGTGCCAGCAGCTTGCCGAGCTATGGCTACACCTTC; CDR3 protein: CASSLPSYGYTF
D gene: NA; V gene: TRBV20-1; J gene: TRBJ1-2; clone size: NA; CDR3 DNA: TGCAGTGCGACCGCCGCCCACATGGGGCTATCCTATGGCTACACCTTC; CDR3 protein: CSATAAHMGLSYGYTF
D gene: NA; V gene: TRBV12-3/TRBV12-4; J gene: TRBJ1-2; clone size: few; CDR3 DNA: TGTGCCAGCAGTGCGCTACAGGCAAACTATGGCTACACCTTC; CDR3 protein: CASSALQANYGYTF
D gene: NA; V gene: TRBV10-3; J gene: TRBJ2-7; clone size: NA; CDR3 DNA: TGTGCCATCAGTGAGTCGGTCCTCCCCTACGAGCAGTACTTC; CDR3 protein: CAISESVLPYEQYF
D gene: NA; V gene: TRBV2; J gene: TRBJ1-1; clone size: NA; CDR3 DNA: TGTGCCAGCAGTGAAATGGGGTACACTGAAGCTTTCTTT; CDR3 protein: CASSEMGYTEAFF
D gene: TRBD2; V gene: TRBV5-1; J gene: TRBJ2-1; clone size: many; CDR3 DNA: TGCGCCAGCAGCTTGGGGCTAGCGGGGTACAATGAGCAGTTCTTC; CDR3 protein: CASSLGLAGYNEQFF
D gene: NA; V gene: TRBV20-1; J gene: TRBJ2-1; clone size: few; CDR3 DNA: TGCAGTGCTAGAGTGGGGTCAGTCCTACTTCCCAATGAGCAGTTCTTC; CDR3 protein: CSARVGSVLLPNEQFF
D gene: NA; V gene: TRBV25-1; J gene: TRBJ2-3; clone size: NA; CDR3 DNA: TGTGCCAGCAGTGACGCTGGAAAGGGGGTTACGCAGTATTTT; CDR3 protein: CASSDAGKGVTQYF
D gene: TRBD2; V gene: TRBV27; J gene: TRBJ2-5; clone size: NA; CDR3 DNA: TGTGCCAGCAGCACCCTAGCGGGTCAAGAGACCCAGTACTTC; CDR3 protein: CASSTLAGQETQYF
D gene: TRBD1; V gene: TRBV7-9; J gene: TRBJ1-1; clone size: NA; CDR3 DNA: TGTGCCAGCAGCCGACAGGGTCCGAACACTGAAGCTTTCTTT; CDR3 protein: CASSRQGPNTEAFF
D gene: TRBD1; V gene: TRBV6-6; J gene: TRBJ1-5; clone size: NA; CDR3 DNA: TGTGCCAGCAGTTACGGGACAGGGGGAAAGGAGCCCCAGCATTTT; CDR3 protein: CASSYGTGGKEPQHF
D gene: TRBD2; V gene: TRBV6-1; J gene: TRBJ2-1; clone size: NA; CDR3 DNA: TGTGCCAGCAGTGAAGGATGGGGGGCGGGGGGGAGGAATAATGAGCAGTTCTTC; CDR3 protein: CASSEGWGAGGRNNEQFF
D gene: NA; V gene: TRBV10-3; J gene: TRBJ2-1; clone size: NA; CDR3 DNA: TGTGCCATCAGTGAGGCTGAAAGGACAGACGATAACAATGAGCAGTTCTTC; CDR3 protein: CAISEAERTDDNNEQFF
D gene: NA; V gene: TRBV20-1; J gene: TRBJ1-5; clone size: many; CDR3 DNA: TGCAGTGCCCCTGGACGGCGCAATCAGCCCCAGCATTTT; CDR3 protein: CSAPGRRNQPQHF